This T cell receptor (beta chain) was observed in a study of T-cell reconstitution after alpha-beta-depleted transplantation in children. Findings and limits, study-wide: Elevated TCRbeta diversity at day 60 was traced, in some patients, to surviving recipient T cells and thymic progenitors. T cells produced anew were the main source of T-cell counts and diversity one year after transplant. In patients about two months after transplant, alpha-beta T cells reportedly arose from several hundred expanded graft clones.

Remarks on this clonotype: Its antigen remains unidentified.

Unique molecular identifiers were incorporated during preparation of the TCRbeta library. TCRdb re-called the PCR reads through MiXCR, storing one row per CDR3 protein. The data contain approximately 1,000,000 distinct CDR3 sequences, about 29% of them singletons. Trimming took off 3 bases at V and 2 bases at J, with 11 bases between the two ends. There are 14 residues in the CDR3. Germline loops: CDR1 SGHRS, CDR2 YFSETQ. The chain is built from TRBV5-1 and TRBJ1-2, with a possible D match to TRBD1 (6 bases). The source material was PBMCs, mostly from graft donor cells, sampled 360 days after TCRalphabeta/CD19-depleted stem cell transplant. This receptor was taken from a boy under two years old who had a stem cell transplant for SCID, so the T cells may come from the graft donor. CDR3 coding DNA: TGCGCCAGCAGCTCGACGGGACACAACTATGGCTACACCTTC. It is translated as CASSSTGHNYGYTF.